A selection of T cell receptor beta chains follows, all from one sample in a study of response to subunit inactivated influenza vaccine. MiXCR, applied by TCRdb to the RT-PCR reads, yields one record per CDR3 protein. The sample yields fewer than 800,000 distinct CDR3 sequences, 15% to 19% seen once. Sequencing was performed on PBMCs from blood, taken about 11 days after vaccination. The origin of the receptors is a man over 45 who received an inactivated influenza vaccine. CDR3s include the opening cysteine and the closing phenylalanine or tryptophan. A D gene is named only where the DNA matches it firmly. The listing skips clone size in some rows; elsewhere it reads once, few, many or a size class.

d_call | j_call | v_call | clone_size | cdr3_aa | cdr3_nt
. | TRBJ2-5 | TRBV29-1 | . | CSGRDVGLETQYF | TGCAGCGGCCGGGACGTCGGATTGGAGACCCAGTACTTC
. | TRBJ2-5 | TRBV7-2 | . | CASSLGWALGVGETQYF | TGTGCCAGCAGCTTAGGATGGGCACTCGGGGTTGGAGAGACCCAGTACTTC
. | TRBJ2-2 | TRBV25-1 | . | CASMPPTGYPGELFF | TGTGCCAGCATGCCCCCTACAGGGTACCCCGGGGAGCTGTTTTTT
TRBD2 | TRBJ2-1 | TRBV10-3 | . | CAIGLAGGPLDEQFF | TGTGCCATAGGACTAGCGGGGGGGCCTTTGGATGAGCAGTTCTTC
TRBD1 | TRBJ1-5 | TRBV28 | . | CASVRQGVGNQPQHF | TGTGCCAGTGTGCGACAGGGGGTAGGCAATCAGCCCCAGCATTTT
. | TRBJ2-7 | TRBV5-1 | . | CASSLETRASREQYF | TGCGCCAGCAGCTTAGAAACCAGAGCCTCGCGGGAGCAGTACTTC
. | TRBJ2-1 | TRBV7-9 | many | CASSLSSSYNEQFF | TGTGCCAGCAGCTTATCCAGCTCCTACAATGAGCAGTTCTTC
. | TRBJ2-7 | TRBV5-1 | . | CASSVTGEQYF | TGCGCCAGCAGCGTAACAGGCGAGCAGTACTTC
TRBD2 | TRBJ2-1 | TRBV20-1 | many | CSPSGGALNEQFF | TGCAGTCCTAGCGGGGGGGCCTTGAATGAGCAGTTCTTC
. | TRBJ1-5 | TRBV12-3/TRBV12-4 | few | CASSLSPAHNQPQHF | TGTGCCAGCAGCCTGTCCCCTGCCCACAATCAGCCCCAGCATTTT
TRBD2 | TRBJ2-1 | TRBV7-2 | few | CASSLARWTSGRRDLSNEQFF | TGTGCCAGCAGCTTAGCGCGTTGGACTAGCGGGAGAAGAGATTTGAGCAATGAGCAGTTCTTC
. | TRBJ1-2 | TRBV5-1 | . | CASSEDGTYGYTF | TGCGCCAGCAGTGAGGACGGAACCTATGGCTACACCTTC
TRBD2 | TRBJ2-3 | TRBV12-3/TRBV12-4 | many | CASSPGLASGNTQYF | TGTGCCAGCAGTCCGGGACTAGCAAGTGGGAATACGCAGTATTTT
TRBD2 | TRBJ2-3 | TRBV4-3 | few | CASSQDMGSGMGTQYF | TGCGCCAGCAGCCAAGATATGGGTAGCGGGATGGGTACGCAGTATTTT
TRBD1 | TRBJ2-3 | TRBV6-1 | few | CASSRGQGFTDTQYF | TGTGCCAGCAGTCGCGGACAGGGGTTTACAGATACGCAGTATTTT
TRBD2 | TRBJ2-3 | TRBV11-2 | few | CASSSHPTSGGVKDTQYF | TGTGCCAGCAGCTCCCACCCCACTAGCGGGGGGGTAAAGGATACGCAGTATTTT
TRBD2 | TRBJ2-1 | TRBV10-3 | few | CAIGSSGSYNEQFF | TGTGCCATCGGCTCTAGCGGGAGTTACAATGAGCAGTTCTTC
. | TRBJ2-5 | TRBV12-3/TRBV12-4 | . | CASSLESRRQETQYF | TGTGCCAGCAGTTTAGAGTCGAGACGGCAAGAGACCCAGTACTTC
TRBD1 | TRBJ2-3 | TRBV20-1 | . | CSAWDSIFTDTQYF | TGCAGTGCCTGGGACAGCATTTTCACAGATACGCAGTATTTT
. | TRBJ1-1 | TRBV12-3/TRBV12-4 | few | CASSFYGANTEAFF | TGTGCCAGCAGTTTTTATGGGGCGAACACTGAAGCTTTCTTT
TRBD1 | TRBJ1-5 | TRBV6-2/TRBV6-3 | . | CASSYRGRDQPQHF | TGTGCCAGCAGTTACAGGGGGCGCGATCAGCCCCAGCATTTT
TRBD2 | TRBJ2-7 | TRBV20-1 | few | CSAWGASGGPYEQYF | TGCAGTGCGTGGGGGGCTAGCGGGGGACCCTACGAGCAGTACTTC
. | TRBJ2-2 | TRBV28 | . | CASSSTARGELFF | TGTGCCAGCAGTTCGACAGCGAGGGGGGAGCTGTTTTTT
TRBD2 | TRBJ2-3 | TRBV10-3 | . | CAISLTYAGVGSDTQYF | TGTGCCATCAGTCTGACCTACGCGGGAGTCGGGTCAGATACGCAGTATTTT
TRBD1 | TRBJ2-7 | TRBV6-1 | few | CASTSGTGTYEQYF | TGTGCCAGCACCTCCGGGACAGGTACCTACGAGCAGTACTTC
. | TRBJ1-2 | TRBV27 | few | CASSPRNNYGYTF | TGTGCCAGCAGTCCTCGAAATAACTATGGCTACACCTTC
TRBD2 | TRBJ2-7 | TRBV11-2 | . | CASSAGGRAYEQYF | TGTGCCAGCAGCGCGGGCGGGAGAGCCTACGAGCAGTACTTC
. | TRBJ1-2 | TRBV5-1 | . | CASSLPGGASGYTF | TGCGCCAGCAGCCTCCCGGGGGGGGCTAGTGGCTACACCTTC
TRBD1 | TRBJ2-7 | TRBV20-1 | few | CSARDRDRGYDEQYF | TGCAGTGCTAGGGACAGGGACAGGGGGTACGACGAGCAGTACTTC
TRBD1 | TRBJ2-3 | TRBV3-1 | . | CASSRGQANTDTQYF | TGTGCCAGCAGCCGGGGACAGGCGAACACAGATACGCAGTATTTT
TRBD1 | TRBJ2-1 | TRBV24-1 | many | CATSPTGTAWDEQFF | TGTGCCACCAGTCCAACAGGGACAGCATGGGATGAGCAGTTCTTC
. | TRBJ2-1 | TRBV20-1 | . | CSAEDTDNEQFF | TGCAGTGCTGAGGACACGGACAATGAGCAGTTCTTC
. | TRBJ2-1 | TRBV29-1 | few | CSAQGFGGSYNEQFF | TGCAGCGCCCAGGGGTTTGGGGGCTCCTACAATGAGCAGTTCTTC
. | TRBJ2-3 | TRBV20-1 | . | CSARHSADTQYF | TGCAGTGCCCGACATAGCGCAGATACGCAGTATTTT
. | TRBJ2-3 | TRBV12-3/TRBV12-4 | . | CASSQTDLMADTQYF | TGTGCCAGCAGTCAAACGGACTTAATGGCAGATACGCAGTATTTT
. | TRBJ2-5 | TRBV6-1 | . | CASSPRGFYSGIQETQYF | TGTGCCAGCTCCCCACGAGGCTTCTATTCCGGGATTCAAGAGACCCAGTACTTC
. | TRBJ2-7 | TRBV28 | few | CASSAPGDEQYF | TGTGCCAGCAGCGCCCCAGGGGACGAGCAGTACTTC
TRBD1 | TRBJ2-3 | TRBV6-4 | few | CASSDFGTGAADTQYF | TGTGCCAGCAGTGACTTCGGGACAGGGGCAGCAGATACGCAGTATTTT
. | TRBJ1-1 | TRBV5-1 | few | CASSAASLGTFTEAFF | TGCGCCAGCAGCGCAGCCAGCCTAGGGACGTTCACTGAAGCTTTCTTT
TRBD2 | TRBJ2-5 | TRBV5-1 | few | CASSLEVTSGETQYF | TGCGCCAGCAGCTTGGAGGTGACTAGCGGGGAGACCCAGTACTTC
. | TRBJ2-7 | TRBV5-5 | . | CASSLVPGEKIYEQYF | TGTGCCAGCAGCTTGGTACCAGGCGAAAAAATCTACGAGCAGTACTTC
TRBD1 | TRBJ2-3 | TRBV4-1 | . | CASSQGTGPTDTQYF | TGCGCCAGCAGCCAAGGGACAGGGCCAACAGATACGCAGTATTTT
. | TRBJ1-3 | TRBV27 | few | CASSPGSQGRRIYF | TGTGCCAGCAGCCCAGGGTCACAAGGGCGGCGCATATATTTT
. | TRBJ2-5 | TRBV7-9 | . | CASSFSQGAETQYF | TGTGCCAGCAGCTTCTCCCAGGGAGCAGAGACCCAGTACTTC
. | TRBJ2-5 | TRBV20-1 | . | CSARDRSQETQYF | TGCAGTGCTAGAGACAGGTCACAAGAGACCCAGTACTTC
. | TRBJ2-5 | TRBV12-3/TRBV12-4 | few | CASSFSTTLETQYF | TGTGCCAGCAGTTTCTCGACTACGTTGGAGACCCAGTACTTC
. | TRBJ2-3 | TRBV7-9 | few | CASGSTRTSTDTQYF | TGTGCCAGCGGGTCCACTCGCACAAGCACAGATACGCAGTATTTT
TRBD2 | TRBJ2-1 | TRBV11-3 | many | CASSGGGSYNEQFF | TGTGCCAGCTCCGGGGGGGGCTCCTACAATGAGCAGTTCTTC
TRBD2 | TRBJ2-1 | TRBV20-1 | few | CSARDPSGGPSYNEQFF | TGCAGTGCTAGAGATCCCAGCGGGGGGCCCTCCTACAATGAGCAGTTCTTC
TRBD2 | TRBJ2-3 | TRBV7-6 | few | CASRKLAGGPNGSTDTQYF | TGTGCCAGCAGGAAACTAGCGGGAGGGCCTAATGGGAGCACAGATACGCAGTATTTT
. | TRBJ2-7 | TRBV20-1 | many | CSARAVRDAYEQYF | TGCAGTGCTAGAGCAGTAAGGGACGCCTACGAGCAGTACTTC
TRBD1 | TRBJ2-1 | TRBV5-1 | few | CASSLYPIGTGAKSEQFF | TGCGCCAGCAGCTTGTACCCCATCGGGACAGGAGCGAAGAGTGAGCAGTTCTTC
TRBD2 | TRBJ2-1 | TRBV20-1 | . | CSAQREGEFF | TGCAGTGCCCAGCGGGAGGGGGAGTTCTTC
TRBD2 | TRBJ2-2 | TRBV24-1 | . | CATSDPTPSGRALDTGELFF | TGTGCCACCAGTGACCCGACCCCTAGCGGGAGGGCCCTCGACACCGGGGAGCTGTTTTTT